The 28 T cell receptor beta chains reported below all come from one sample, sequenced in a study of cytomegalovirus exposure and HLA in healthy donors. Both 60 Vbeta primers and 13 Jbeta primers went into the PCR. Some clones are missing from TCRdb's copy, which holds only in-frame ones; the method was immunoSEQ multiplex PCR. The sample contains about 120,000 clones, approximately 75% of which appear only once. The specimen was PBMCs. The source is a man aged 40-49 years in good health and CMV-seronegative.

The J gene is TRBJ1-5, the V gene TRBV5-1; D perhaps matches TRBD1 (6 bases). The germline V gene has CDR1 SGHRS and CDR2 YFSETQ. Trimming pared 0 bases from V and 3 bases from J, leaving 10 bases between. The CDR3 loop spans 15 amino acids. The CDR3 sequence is CASSLEAGANQPQHF. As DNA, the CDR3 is TGCGCCAGCAGCTTGGAAGCAGGGGCCAATCAGCCCCAGCATTTT.

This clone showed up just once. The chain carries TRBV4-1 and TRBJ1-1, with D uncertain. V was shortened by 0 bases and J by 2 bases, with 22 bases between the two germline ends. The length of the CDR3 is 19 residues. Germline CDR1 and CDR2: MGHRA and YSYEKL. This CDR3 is CASSQDRTSGKPHNTEAFF. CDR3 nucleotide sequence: TGCGCCAGCAGCCAAGATAGGACCTCCGGGAAGCCCCATAACACTGAAGCTTTCTTT.

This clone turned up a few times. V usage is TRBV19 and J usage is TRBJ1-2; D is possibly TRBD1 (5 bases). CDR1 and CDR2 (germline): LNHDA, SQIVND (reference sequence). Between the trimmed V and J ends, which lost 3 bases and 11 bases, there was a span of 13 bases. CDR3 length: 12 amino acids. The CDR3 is CASSMPRGGYTF. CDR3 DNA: TGTGCCAGTAGTATGCCGAGGGGAGGGTACACCTTC.

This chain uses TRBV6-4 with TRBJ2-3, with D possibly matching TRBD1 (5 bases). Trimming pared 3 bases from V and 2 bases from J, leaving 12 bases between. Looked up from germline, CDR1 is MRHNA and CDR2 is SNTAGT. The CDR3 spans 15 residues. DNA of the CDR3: TGTGCCAGCAGTGATCAGGGCTCTAACACAGATACGCAGTATTTT. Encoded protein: CASSDQGSNTDTQYF.

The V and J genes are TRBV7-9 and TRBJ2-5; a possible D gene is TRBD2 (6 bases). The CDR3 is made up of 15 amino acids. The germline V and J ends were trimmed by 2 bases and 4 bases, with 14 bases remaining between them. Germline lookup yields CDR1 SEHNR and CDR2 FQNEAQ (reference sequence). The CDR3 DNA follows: TGTGCCAGCAGCTTACCCCCGACTAGTCGAGAGACCCAGTACTTC. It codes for CASSLPPTSRETQYF.

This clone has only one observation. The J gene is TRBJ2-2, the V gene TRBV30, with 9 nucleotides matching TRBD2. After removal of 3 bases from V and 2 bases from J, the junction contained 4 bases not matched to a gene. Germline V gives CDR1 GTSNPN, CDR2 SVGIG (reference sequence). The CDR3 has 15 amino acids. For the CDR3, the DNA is TGTGCCTGGAGCCGACTAGCGGCCAACACCGGGGAGCTGTTTTTT. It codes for CAWSRLAANTGELFF.

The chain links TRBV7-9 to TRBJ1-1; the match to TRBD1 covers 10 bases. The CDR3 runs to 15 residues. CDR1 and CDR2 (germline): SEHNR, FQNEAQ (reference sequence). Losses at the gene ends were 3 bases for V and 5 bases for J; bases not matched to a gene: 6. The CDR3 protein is CASSFWTGGGTEAFF. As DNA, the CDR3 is TGTGCCAGCAGCTTCTGGACAGGGGGTGGGACTGAAGCTTTCTTT.

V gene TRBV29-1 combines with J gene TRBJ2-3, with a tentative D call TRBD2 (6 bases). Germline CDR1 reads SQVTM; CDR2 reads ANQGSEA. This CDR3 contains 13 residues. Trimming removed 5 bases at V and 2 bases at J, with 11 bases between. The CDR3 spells CSVPVAATDTQYF. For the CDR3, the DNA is TGCAGCGTTCCTGTAGCGGCCACAGATACGCAGTATTTT.

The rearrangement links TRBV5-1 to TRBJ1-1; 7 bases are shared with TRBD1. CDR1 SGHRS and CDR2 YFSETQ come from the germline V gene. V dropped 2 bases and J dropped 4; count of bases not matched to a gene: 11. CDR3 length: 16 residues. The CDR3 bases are TGCGCCAGCAGCTTAAACCAGGGGGTGCGGGGCACTGAAGCTTTCTTT. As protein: CASSLNQGVRGTEAFF.

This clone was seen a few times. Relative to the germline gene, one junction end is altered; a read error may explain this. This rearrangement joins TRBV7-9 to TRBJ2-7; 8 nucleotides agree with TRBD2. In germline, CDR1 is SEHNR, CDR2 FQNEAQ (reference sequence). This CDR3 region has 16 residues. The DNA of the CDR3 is TGTTCCAGCAGCCTATACCCTAGCGGGCTGAACTACGAGCAGTACTTC. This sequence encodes CSSSLYPSGLNYEQYF.

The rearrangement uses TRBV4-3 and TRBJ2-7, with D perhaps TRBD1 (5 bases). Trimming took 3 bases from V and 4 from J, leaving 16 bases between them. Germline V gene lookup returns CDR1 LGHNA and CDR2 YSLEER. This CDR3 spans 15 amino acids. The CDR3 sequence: CASSQETGLWYEQYF. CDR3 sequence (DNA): TGCGCCAGCAGCCAGGAAACAGGTCTTTGGTACGAGCAGTACTTC.

The CDR3, as DNA: TGTGCCAGCAGCACTAGCGGTGCCTACAATGAGCAGTTCTTC. Its translation is CASSTSGAYNEQFF. The chain couples TRBV11-1 to TRBJ2-1; TRBD2 matches at 8 bases. The CDR3 has 14 residues. V lost 5 bases, J lost 2 bases, and 2 bases stayed unmatched. Per the germline V gene, CDR1 is SGHAT and CDR2 is FQDESV (reference sequence).

Here the CDR3 reads CASSEDGNYGYTF. As DNA, the CDR3 is TGTGCCAGCAGTGAAGACGGGAACTATGGCTACACCTTC. This sequence joins TRBV6-5 and TRBJ1-2; D is unresolved. The CDR3 has 13 amino acids. Per the germline V gene, CDR1 is MNHEY and CDR2 is SVGAGI. The ends were cut back, 5 bases at V and 2 bases at J, with 9 bases in the middle.

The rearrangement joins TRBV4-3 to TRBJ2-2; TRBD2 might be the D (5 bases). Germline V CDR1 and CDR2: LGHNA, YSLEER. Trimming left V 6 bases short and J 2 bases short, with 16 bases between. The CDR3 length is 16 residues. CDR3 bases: TGCGCCAGCAGTAAAAGGGAGCGGTCCAACACCGGGGAGCTGTTTTTT. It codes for CASSKRERSNTGELFF.

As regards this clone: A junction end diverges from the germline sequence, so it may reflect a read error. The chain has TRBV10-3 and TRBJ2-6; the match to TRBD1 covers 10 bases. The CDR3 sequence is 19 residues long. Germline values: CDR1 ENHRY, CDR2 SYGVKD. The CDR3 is CAISDAGTGVLPGANGLTF. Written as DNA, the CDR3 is TGTGCCATCAGTGACGCCGGGACAGGGGTGCTGCCTGGGGCCAACGGCCTGACTTTC.

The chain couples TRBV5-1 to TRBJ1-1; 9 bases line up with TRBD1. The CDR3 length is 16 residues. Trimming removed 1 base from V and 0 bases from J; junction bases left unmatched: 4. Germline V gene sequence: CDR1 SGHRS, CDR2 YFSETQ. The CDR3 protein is CASSLRGQGLNTEAFF. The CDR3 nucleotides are TGCGCCAGCAGCTTGCGTGGACAGGGGTTGAACACTGAAGCTTTCTTT.

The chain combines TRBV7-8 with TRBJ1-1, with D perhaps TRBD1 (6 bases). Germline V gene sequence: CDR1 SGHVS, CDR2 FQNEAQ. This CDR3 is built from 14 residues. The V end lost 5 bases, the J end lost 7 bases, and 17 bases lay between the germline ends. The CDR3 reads CASSPLDRRDEAFF. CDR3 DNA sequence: TGTGCCAGCAGCCCTTTGGACAGACGGGATGAAGCTTTCTTT.

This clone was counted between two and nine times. CDR3: CASSPRTGNEKLFF. CDR3 DNA sequence: TGCGCCAGCAGCCCCAGGACAGGCAATGAAAAACTGTTTTTT. V usage is TRBV4-3 and J usage is TRBJ1-4; 7 nucleotides agree with TRBD1. The trim removed 4 bases at V and 5 bases at J, leaving 4 bases unmatched. This CDR3 spans 14 amino acids. The V gene's germline CDR1 is LGHNA and CDR2 YSLEER.

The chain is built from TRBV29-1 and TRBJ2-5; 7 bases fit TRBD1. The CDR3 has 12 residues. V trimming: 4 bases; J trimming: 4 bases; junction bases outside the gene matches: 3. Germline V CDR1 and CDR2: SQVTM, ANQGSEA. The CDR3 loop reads CSVGQGSETQYF. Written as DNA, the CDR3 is TGCAGCGTTGGACAGGGTTCAGAGACCCAGTACTTC.

CDR3 loop: CASSLKVVAGTSTDTQYF. The CDR3 nucleotides are TGTGCCAGCAGCTTGAAGGTGGTAGCGGGTACTAGCACAGATACGCAGTATTTT. The gene calls are TRBV5-4 and TRBJ2-3; 7 bases are shared with TRBD2. The germline CDR1 and CDR2 sequences are SGHNT and YYREEE (reference sequence). Trimming cost V 1 base and J 0 bases; bases outside gene matches: 11. The CDR3 sequence is 18 residues long.

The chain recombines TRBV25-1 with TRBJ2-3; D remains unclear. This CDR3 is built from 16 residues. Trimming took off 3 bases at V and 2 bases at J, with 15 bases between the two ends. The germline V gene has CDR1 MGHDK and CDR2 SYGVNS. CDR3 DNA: TGTGCCAGCAGTGATTATCAAGCATTAGACACAGATACGCAGTATTTT. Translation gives CASSDYQALDTDTQYF.

The DNA of the CDR3 is TGTGCCAGCAGTTACAGCGGGAGGGCCAGCAATGAGCAGTTCTTC. It encodes CASSYSGRASNEQFF. The chain recombines TRBV28 with TRBJ2-1; 10 bases are shared with TRBD2. The germline gives CDR1 MDHEN, CDR2 SYDVKM. Germline trimming cut 4 bases from V and 6 bases from J; bases unmatched to any gene: 6. The CDR3 is 15 residues long. Variable domain in full (rest from reference TRBV28 and TRBJ2-1): DVKVTQSSRYLVKRTGEKVFLECVQDMDHENMFWYRQDPGLGLRLIYFSYDVKMKEKGDIPEGYSVSREKKERFSLILESASTNQTSMYLCASSYSGRASNEQFFGPGTRLTVL.

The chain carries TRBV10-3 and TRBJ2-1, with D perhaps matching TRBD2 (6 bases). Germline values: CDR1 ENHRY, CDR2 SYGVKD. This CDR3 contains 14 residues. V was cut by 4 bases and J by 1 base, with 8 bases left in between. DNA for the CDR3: TGTGCCATCAGTGGACTAGGGTCCTACAATGAGCAGTTCTTC. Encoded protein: CAISGLGSYNEQFF.

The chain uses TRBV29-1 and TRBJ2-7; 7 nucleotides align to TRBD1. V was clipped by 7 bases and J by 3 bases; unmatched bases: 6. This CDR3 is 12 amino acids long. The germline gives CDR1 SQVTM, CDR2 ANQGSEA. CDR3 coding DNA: TGCAGCGCCGGGACAGACTACTACGAGCAGTACTTC. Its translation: CSAGTDYYEQYF.

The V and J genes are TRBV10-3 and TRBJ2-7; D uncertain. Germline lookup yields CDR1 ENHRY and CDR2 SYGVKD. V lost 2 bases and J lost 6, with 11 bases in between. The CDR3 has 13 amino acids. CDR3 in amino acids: CAISETIFVEQYF. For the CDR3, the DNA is TGTGCCATCAGTGAGACTATCTTCGTCGAGCAGTACTTC.

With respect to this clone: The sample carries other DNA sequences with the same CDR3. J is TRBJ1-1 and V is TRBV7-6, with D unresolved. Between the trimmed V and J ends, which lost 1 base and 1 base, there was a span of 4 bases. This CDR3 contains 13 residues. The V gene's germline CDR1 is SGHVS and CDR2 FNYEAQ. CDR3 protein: CASSLGQNTEAFF. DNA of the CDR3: TGTGCCAGCAGCTTAGGACAGAACACTGAAGCTTTCTTT.

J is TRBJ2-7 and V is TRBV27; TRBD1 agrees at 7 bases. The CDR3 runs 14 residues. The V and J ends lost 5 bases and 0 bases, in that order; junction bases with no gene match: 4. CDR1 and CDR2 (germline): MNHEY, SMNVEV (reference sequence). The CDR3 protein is CASSRDSFSYEQYF. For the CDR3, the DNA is TGTGCCAGCAGTCGGGACAGCTTCTCCTACGAGCAGTACTTC.

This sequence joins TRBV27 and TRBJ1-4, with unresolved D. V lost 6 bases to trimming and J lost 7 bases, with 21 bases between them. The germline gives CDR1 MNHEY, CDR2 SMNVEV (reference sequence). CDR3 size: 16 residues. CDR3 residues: CASRKLGGPSGEKLFF. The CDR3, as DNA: TGTGCCAGCAGAAAACTCGGAGGGCCCTCCGGTGAAAAACTGTTTTTT.